Shown below are 23 T cell receptor beta chains from a single sample sequenced in a study of OX40 agonist ivuxolimab in advanced cancers. This table comes from immunoSEQ multiplex PCR, and its TCRdb copy is limited to in-frame clones, with some not included. The sample contains approximately 92,000 clones, 90% to 96% of which appear only once. The specimen was CD4+ or CD8+ T cells sorted from blood, collected in a trial of the OX40 agonist ivuxolimab. These receptors originate from an adult with an advanced solid tumor such as melanoma, head and neck, liver or kidney cancer.

The chain links TRBV9 to TRBJ1-5; TRBD1 agrees at 7 bases. V trimming: 0 bases; J trimming: 4 bases; junction bases outside the gene matches: 4. This CDR3 has 15 amino acids. The germline V gene encodes CDR1 SGDLS and CDR2 YYNGEE. CDR3 region: CASSVGGQLNQPQHF. The CDR3 DNA reads TGTGCCAGCAGCGTAGGGGGACAGCTAAATCAGCCCCAGCATTTT. The full variable domain, its missing parts supplied by reference TRBV9 and TRBJ1-5, is DSGVTQTPKHLITATGQRVTLRCSPRSGDLSVYWYQQSLDQGLQFLIQYYNGEERAKGNILERFSAQQFPDLHSELNLSSLELGDSALYFCASSVGGQLNQPQHFGDGTRLSIL.

The chain joins TRBV4-1 to TRBJ1-1; D may be TRBD1 (5 bases). The germline gives CDR1 MGHRA, CDR2 YSYEKL. The V gene lost 0 bases and the J gene lost 10 bases, with 9 bases spanning the gap. There are 12 residues in the CDR3. The CDR3 bases are TGCGCCAGCAGCCAAGAGGGCAGGGTAGCTTTCTTT. Residues: CASSQEGRVAFF.

This chain uses TRBV5-6 with TRBJ2-7; 13 bases line up with TRBD2. CDR1 is SGHDT, CDR2 YYEEEE, per germline. The CDR3 runs 17 residues. V was pared by 1 base and J by 4 bases, with 8 bases of the junction left unmatched. CDR3 loop: CASSLTSGGAPLYEQYF. In nucleotides, the CDR3 is TGTGCCAGCAGCTTGACTAGCGGGGGGGCACCCCTTTACGAGCAGTACTTC. Using reference TRBV5-6 and TRBJ2-7 for the parts outside the CDR3, the full variable domain is DAGVTQSPTHLIKTRGQQVTLRCSPKSGHDTVSWYQQALGQGPQFIFQYYEEEERQRGNFPDRFSGHQFPNYSSELNVNALLLGDSALYLCASSLTSGGAPLYEQYFGPGTRLTVT.

The chain combines TRBV5-1 with TRBJ2-7, with 8 bases identical to TRBD2. Germline CDR1 SGHRS, CDR2 YFSETQ. V gave up 4 bases and J gave up 3 bases; unmatched junction bases: 9. The length of the CDR3 is 15 residues. CDR3 nucleotide sequence: TGCGCCAGCAGCCCCGGGACTAGGATCGGCTACGAGCAGTACTTC. Translated: CASSPGTRIGYEQYF. Together with reference TRBV5-1 and TRBJ2-7, the CDR3 gives the full variable domain: KAGVTQTPRYLIKTRGQQVTLSCSPISGHRSVSWYQQTPGQGLQFLFEYFSETQRNKGNFPGRFSGRQFSNSRSEMNVSTLELGDSALYLCASSPGTRIGYEQYFGPGTRLTVT.

The V and J genes are TRBV7-8 and TRBJ1-3; perhaps TRBD1 as D (5 bases). CDR1 and CDR2 from the germline V gene are SGHVS and FQNEAQ. V was shortened by 5 bases and J by 8 bases, with 13 bases between the two germline ends. This CDR3 region has 13 residues. The CDR3 spells CASSMPPGDTIYF. The CDR3 DNA sequence: TGTGCCAGCAGCATGCCGCCGGGGGACACCATATATTTT.

The chain recombines TRBV9 with TRBJ2-1, with 14 bases that match TRBD2. Germline loops: CDR1 SGDLS, CDR2 YYNGEE. Trimming removed 2 bases from V and 4 bases from J; junction bases left unmatched: 17. This CDR3 has 21 amino acids. CDR3 bases: TGTGCCAGCAGCGTCCCACCGGGACTAGCGGGAGAGAGGGACCATTACAATGAGCAGTTCTTC. The encoded protein is CASSVPPGLAGERDHYNEQFF.

J is TRBJ1-5 and V is TRBV6-1; D may be TRBD1 (5 bases). The CDR3 is 18 residues long. Trimming removed 1 base at V and 0 bases at J, with 16 bases between. From germline, CDR1 is MNHNS and CDR2 SASEGT. The CDR3: CASSEGSAGTYSNQPQHF. CDR3 DNA: TGTGCCAGCAGTGAAGGGTCCGCCGGGACCTATAGCAATCAGCCCCAGCATTTT.

The chain employs TRBV7-9 and TRBJ2-3; D perhaps matches TRBD1 (5 bases). V dropped 11 bases and J dropped 2 bases, with 14 bases sitting between them. CDR1 SEHNR and CDR2 FQNEAQ come from the germline V gene (reference sequence). The CDR3 spans 13 residues. The CDR3 loop reads CADSGHLTDTQYF. As DNA, the CDR3 is TGTGCCGATTCCGGACACCTCACAGATACGCAGTATTTT.

V gene TRBV6-5 combines with J gene TRBJ2-2; D is tentatively TRBD1 or TRBD2 (5 bases each). The V gene's germline CDR1 is MNHEY and CDR2 SVGAGI. This CDR3 has 14 amino acids. V dropped 2 bases and J dropped 7 bases, with 11 bases sitting between them. In DNA form, the CDR3 reads TGTGCCAGCAGTTACGGGACCGGGAACGGGGAGCTGTTTTTT. This sequence encodes CASSYGTGNGELFF.

This CDR3 is CASSGTVLPEAFF. The CDR3 bases are TGTGCCAGCAGTGGGACAGTCCTTCCTGAAGCTTTCTTT. The genes are TRBV2 and TRBJ1-1, with a weak D call TRBD1 (6 bases). Trimming left V 4 bases short and J 6 bases short, with 12 bases between. In germline, CDR1 is SNHLY, CDR2 FYNNEI. The CDR3 extends over 13 amino acids.

A single count supports this clone. This chain uses TRBV7-8 with TRBJ1-1; the match to TRBD1 covers 7 bases. CDR3 length: 16 residues. Germline V gene data show CDR1 as SGHVS and CDR2 as FQNEAQ. V lost 3 bases and J lost 3; bases outside the gene matches: 10. The CDR3 bases are TGTGCCAGCAGCTTCCCTGTAACTGACAGGGACACTGAAGCTTTCTTT. This encodes CASSFPVTDRDTEAFF. The full variable domain, its missing parts supplied by reference TRBV7-8 and TRBJ1-1, is GAGVSQSPRYKVAKRGQDVALRCDPISGHVSLFWYQQALGQGPEFLTYFQNEAQLDKSGLPSDRFFAERPEGSVSTLKIQRTQQEDSAVYLCASSFPVTDRDTEAFFGQGTRLTVV.

This rearrangement joins TRBV29-1 to TRBJ1-4; D may be TRBD1 (5 bases). Germline assignment: CDR1 SQVTM and CDR2 ANQGSEA. This CDR3 is built from 13 residues. Trimming left V 6 bases short and J 6 bases short, with 14 bases between. DNA for the CDR3: TGCAGCGTCCTCCCGGGGCAGTATGAAAAACTGTTTTTT. Residues: CSVLPGQYEKLFF. Filled out from reference TRBV29-1 and TRBJ1-4, the complete variable domain reads SAVISQKPSRDICQRGTSLTIQCQVDSQVTMMFWYRQQPGQSLTLIATANQGSEATYESGFVIDKFPISRPNLTFSTLTVSNMSPEDSSIYLCSVLPGQYEKLFFGSGTQLSVL.

The table lists this clone with a few counts. This chain uses TRBV4-2 with TRBJ1-1; tentatively, D is TRBD1 (6 bases). This CDR3 spans 13 amino acids. Looked up from germline, CDR1 is LGHNA and CDR2 is YNFKEQ. The V end lost 3 bases, the J end lost 6 bases, and 11 bases lay between the germline ends. In nucleotides, the CDR3 is TGTGCCAGCAGCCAGGAAAACAGGGCTGAAGCTTTCTTT. This gives the protein CASSQENRAEAFF.

The V gene is TRBV5-4, the J gene TRBJ1-1; possible D gene TRBD1, 5 bases. The length of the CDR3 is 16 residues. The germline V gene encodes CDR1 SGHNT and CDR2 YYREEE (reference sequence). V gave up 0 bases and J gave up 6 bases, with 18 bases separating them. CDR3 nucleotide sequence: TGTGCCAGCAGCTTGGAGGGGCGTGCAAGAATATCTGAAGCTTTCTTT. It codes for CASSLEGRARISEAFF.

J is TRBJ2-7 and V is TRBV6-1; 10 nucleotides match TRBD2. This CDR3 has 14 amino acids. Germline V lookup: CDR1 MNHNS, CDR2 SASEGT. J was trimmed by 2 bases and V by 10 bases; bases with no gene match: 8. CDR3 sequence reads: CAIVSLAGTYEQYF. In DNA, the CDR3 is TGTGCCATCGTATCACTAGCGGGGACCTACGAGCAGTACTTC.

The chain joins TRBV19 to TRBJ1-2; the D gene is possibly TRBD1 (6 bases). Germline CDR1 LNHDA, CDR2 SQIVND (reference sequence). There are 15 residues in the CDR3. V was shortened by 5 bases and J by 4 bases, with 17 bases between the two germline ends. CDR3 nucleotides: TGTGCCAGTAGTTCAACCCCAACAGGGATCTATGGCTACACCTTC. It specifies CASSSTPTGIYGYTF.

The chain joins TRBV29-1 to TRBJ2-3, with 7 positions matching TRBD2. The CDR3 loop spans 14 amino acids. After removal of 4 bases from V and 0 bases from J, the junction contained 4 bases not matched to a gene. In germline, CDR1 is SQVTM, CDR2 ANQGSEA. CDR3 bases: TGCAGCGTTGTGGCTAGCGGCAGCACAGATACGCAGTATTTT. Translated, it gives CSVVASGSTDTQYF.

This clone appeared once. The chain links TRBV11-2 to TRBJ2-7; D unclear. Germline V lookup: CDR1 SGHAT, CDR2 FQNNGV. The CDR3 covers 16 residues. V lost 3 bases and J lost 0, with 15 bases in between. CDR3 sequence (DNA): TGTGCCAGCAGCTTCTCCAGCGCTTCCTCCTCCTACGAGCAGTACTTC. Translated: CASSFSSASSSYEQYF. Variable domain in full (rest from reference TRBV11-2 and TRBJ2-7): EAGVAQSPRYKIIEKRQSVAFWCNPISGHATLYWYQQILGQGPKLLIQFQNNGVVDDSQLPKDRFSAERLKGVDSTLKIQPAKLEDSAVYLCASSFSSASSSYEQYFGPGTRLTVT.

This sequence joins TRBV5-4 and TRBJ2-7; D uncertain. Germline V gene lookup returns CDR1 SGHNT and CDR2 YYREEE (reference sequence). V dropped 3 bases and J dropped 1 base, with 8 bases sitting between them. This CDR3 contains 13 residues. Here the CDR3 reads CASSSSESYEQYF. In DNA form, the CDR3 reads TGTGCCAGCAGCTCAAGCGAATCCTACGAGCAGTACTTC.

The CDR3 region is CASSLGESQEQFF. The CDR3 nucleotides read TGTGCCAGCAGCTTAGGGGAGTCGCAGGAGCAGTTCTTC. The chain employs TRBV7-7 and TRBJ2-1; a possible D gene is TRBD2 (5 bases). This CDR3 is 13 amino acids long. Trimming took off 1 base at V and 10 bases at J, with 11 bases between the two ends. The germline gives CDR1 SSHAT, CDR2 FNYEAQ (reference sequence).

The V gene is TRBV19, the J gene TRBJ2-1, with D possibly TRBD1 on 6 matching bases. This CDR3 is 15 amino acids long. Germline assignment: CDR1 LNHDA and CDR2 SQIVND (reference sequence). V was shortened by 6 bases and J by 2 bases, with 14 bases between the two germline ends. CDR3 nucleotide sequence: TGTGCCAGTAGGTTAACAGGGTCAACCTACAATGAGCAGTTCTTC. Translation gives CASRLTGSTYNEQFF.

J is TRBJ2-7 and V is TRBV11-1, with TRBD1 identical over 7 bases. Trimming removed 1 base from V and 3 bases from J; junction bases left unmatched: 6. The CDR3 covers 15 residues. Germline V gene sequence: CDR1 SGHAT, CDR2 FQDESV (reference sequence). In nucleotides, the CDR3 is TGTGCCAGCAGCTTAGGAACAGGGGCCTTCTACGAGCAGTACTTC. Its protein is CASSLGTGAFYEQYF.

The chain employs TRBV6-6 and TRBJ2-3, with unresolved D. This CDR3 has 14 amino acids. V dropped 2 bases and J dropped 4 bases, with 10 bases sitting between them. Looked up from germline, CDR1 is MNHNY and CDR2 is SVGAGI (reference sequence). CDR3 protein: CASSYETRADTQYF. For the CDR3, the DNA is TGTGCCAGCAGTTACGAGACAAGGGCAGATACGCAGTATTTT.